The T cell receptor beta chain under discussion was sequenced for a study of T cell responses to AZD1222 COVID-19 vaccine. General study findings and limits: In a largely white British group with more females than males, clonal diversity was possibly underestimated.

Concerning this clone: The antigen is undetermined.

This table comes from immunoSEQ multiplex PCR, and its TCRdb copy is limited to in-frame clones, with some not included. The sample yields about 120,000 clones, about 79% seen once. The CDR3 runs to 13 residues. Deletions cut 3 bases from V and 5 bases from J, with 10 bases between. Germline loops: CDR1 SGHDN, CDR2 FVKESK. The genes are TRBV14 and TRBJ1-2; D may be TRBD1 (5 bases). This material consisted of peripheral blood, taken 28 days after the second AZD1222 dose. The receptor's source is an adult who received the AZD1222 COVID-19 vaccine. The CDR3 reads CASSHQGRYGYTF. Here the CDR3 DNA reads TGTGCCAGCAGCCATCAGGGCAGATATGGCTACACCTTC.